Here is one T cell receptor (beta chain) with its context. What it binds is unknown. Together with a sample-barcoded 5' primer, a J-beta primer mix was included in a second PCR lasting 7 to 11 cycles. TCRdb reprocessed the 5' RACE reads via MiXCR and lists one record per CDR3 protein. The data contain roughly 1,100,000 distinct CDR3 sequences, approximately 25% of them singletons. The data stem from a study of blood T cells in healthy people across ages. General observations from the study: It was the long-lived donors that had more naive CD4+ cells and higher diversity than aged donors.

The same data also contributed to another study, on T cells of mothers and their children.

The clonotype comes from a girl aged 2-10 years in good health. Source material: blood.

CDR3 DNA sequence: TGTGCCAGCTCACCCGTCAGCGGATCCTACAATGAGCAGTTCTTC. Translation: CASSPVSGSYNEQFF. The rearrangement links TRBV18 to TRBJ2-1; D might be TRBD2 (5 bases). Looked up from germline, CDR1 is KGHSH and CDR2 is LQKENI. Trimming took 3 bases from V and 1 from J, leaving 10 bases between them. The CDR3 loop spans 15 amino acids.